This T cell receptor beta chain was documented in a study of blood T cell repertoires in COVID-19. Study-level background: Collection of acute and convalescent COVID-19 samples took place in the United States, Italy and Spain.

This CDR3 region has 13 residues. The germline V gene has CDR1 GTSNPN and CDR2 SVGIG (reference sequence). The J segment lost 11 bases and the V segment lost 0 bases, leaving 10 bases of the junction unmatched. This table comes from immunoSEQ multiplex PCR, and its TCRdb copy is limited to in-frame clones, with some not included. The table includes about 260,000 clones, 80% to 90% detected once. The sample comprised peripheral blood. The rearrangement links TRBV30 to TRBJ2-7, with 7 bases matching TRBD1. This sequence was found in a man between 25 and 39 years old with active or convalescent COVID-19. The CDR3 nucleotides are TGTGCCTGGAGTGTACTCAGATTGCAGGGGGAGTACTTC. The encoded protein is CAWSVLRLQGEYF.